The T cell receptor beta chain described here comes from a study of naive and memory T cell subsets. Broader study findings: Activation and differentiation may alter RNA-based TCR counts. Gini index rose across naive, CM, EM and EMRA in CD4 and CD8. Naive repertoires, especially CD8, held a few larger clonotypes, possibly memory cells re-expressing CD45RA.

Two oligonucleotides, mixed equimolar, formed the beta constant-region primer covering TRBC1 and TRBC2. Ligated cDNA was amplified by four rounds of PCR with nested alpha and beta constant-region primers and SP2. The cDNA 3' end received a ligated single-stranded oligonucleotide carrying the SP2 primer and a 12-nucleotide UMI. TCRdb called the UMI-ligation and nested PCR reads again in MiXCR, with one record for every CDR3 protein. Of 98,000 or so distinct CDR3 sequences detected, 11% appear once; the ten largest clones hold approximately 0.14%. Germline CDR1 is MGHDK and CDR2 is SYGVNS. V gave up 7 bases and J gave up 2 bases, with 11 bases separating them. The CDR3 totals 13 residues. This clonotype was seen more than once but under ten times. What it binds is not known.

The rearrangement links TRBV25-1 to TRBJ1-1, with unresolved D. Sequencing used naive CD4+ T cells from blood. This receptor was identified in a human donor in good health. CDR3 in DNA: TGTGCCAGCAAGGGTACAGCCAACACTGAAGCTTTCTTT. This encodes CASKGTANTEAFF.